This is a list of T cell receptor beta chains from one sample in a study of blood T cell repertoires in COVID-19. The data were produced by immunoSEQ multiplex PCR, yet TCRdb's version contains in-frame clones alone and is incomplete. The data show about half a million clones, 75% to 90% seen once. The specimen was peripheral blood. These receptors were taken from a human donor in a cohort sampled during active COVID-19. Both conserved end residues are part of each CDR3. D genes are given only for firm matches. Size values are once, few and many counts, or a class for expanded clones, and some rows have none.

TGTGCCAGCAGCTTGGGGACAGGAGCCCACAATGAGCAGTTCTTC	CASSLGTGAHNEQFF	TRBD1	TRBV5-8	TRBJ2-1	.
TGTGCCAGCAGCCAAGGAGACCCAGGAAAGCAGTACTTC	CASSQGDPGKQYF	.	TRBV14	TRBJ2-7	.
TGTGCCAGCAGCTTAGGGCCTAAGAGTGAGCAGTTCTTC	CASSLGPKSEQFF	.	TRBV13	TRBJ2-1	.
TGTGCCTGGAGTTCGGGACAGGGGAGACACGAGCAGTACTTC	CAWSSGQGRHEQYF	TRBD1	TRBV30	TRBJ2-7	.
TGTGCCACCAGTGACTCGGACAGGGAGAATCAGCCCCAGCATTTT	CATSDSDRENQPQHF	TRBD1	TRBV24-1	TRBJ1-5	once
TGTGCCAGCAGCGGCGGAGGGGGGGAGTATGAAAAACTGTTTTTT	CASSGGGGEYEKLFF	.	TRBV7-2	TRBJ1-4	.
TGTGCCAGCAGTTTTGTGGGGGGCAATGAGCAGTTCTTC	CASSFVGGNEQFF	.	TRBV28	TRBJ2-1	.
TGTGCCAGCAGTTTATATTCGACAGGTTACAACACCGGGGAGCTGTTTTTT	CASSLYSTGYNTGELFF	.	TRBV27	TRBJ2-2	.
TGTGCCAGTAGTATACAGGGGGGAACTGAAGCTTTCTTT	CASSIQGGTEAFF	TRBD1	TRBV19	TRBJ1-1	.
TGTGCCAGCAGCCCCCAACCGGCTAGCGGGAGGACCCAGTACTTC	CASSPQPASGRTQYF	TRBD2	TRBV28	TRBJ2-5	.
TGTGCCAGTAGACAATTGCCCCTGAACACTGAAGCTTTCTTT	CASRQLPLNTEAFF	.	TRBV19	TRBJ1-1	.
TGCGCCAGCAGGCGTGGGGCGGGATCGGTCAATGAGCAGTTCTTC	CASRRGAGSVNEQFF	.	TRBV5-1	TRBJ2-1	.
TGTGCCAGCGGGAGGGGGAACACCGGGGAGCTGTTTTTT	CASGRGNTGELFF	TRBD2	TRBV7-3	TRBJ2-2	.
TGTGCCAGCAGCCCCCGGGGGGAGGCCCGTTACAATGAGCAGTTCTTC	CASSPRGEARYNEQFF	TRBD2	TRBV7-3	TRBJ2-1	.
TGCGCCAGCAGCCAAGTCCGTAGCGGGAGGGCCAGTGAGCAGTTCTTC	CASSQVRSGRASEQFF	TRBD2	TRBV4-3	TRBJ2-1	.
TGTGCCAGCAGCTTAGGTCCGGTCCCAAACACCGGGGAGCTGTTTTTT	CASSLGPVPNTGELFF	.	TRBV11-3	TRBJ2-2	.
TGTGCCAGCAGAGCTACCGGCGGGGGTTCCTACGAGCAGTACTTC	CASRATGGGSYEQYF	TRBD2	TRBV28	TRBJ2-7	.
TGTGCCAGCAGTTTATCGGGCGAGAGGTCGGGAACCGGGGAGCTGTTTTTT	CASSLSGERSGTGELFF	.	TRBV27	TRBJ2-2	.
TGTGCCAGCAGTGTGTCGACTAGCGGGAGCCCCGATACGCAGTATTTT	CASSVSTSGSPDTQYF	TRBD2	TRBV6-4	TRBJ2-3	.
TGTGCCAGCAGCAAAGGGGGAGCGGGAGCCAATGAGCAGTTCTTC	CASSKGGAGANEQFF	TRBD2	TRBV28	TRBJ2-1	.
TGCGCCAGCAGGTCAGGGACACCGAACACTGAAGCTTTCTTT	CASRSGTPNTEAFF	.	TRBV5-1	TRBJ1-1	few
TGTGCCAGCAGTTCCCGAGACAGCCCGGGGGGTGGCTACACCTTC	CASSSRDSPGGGYTF	.	TRBV6-6	TRBJ1-2	once
TGTGCCAGTAGTGCCACAGGGATTAACACCGGGGAGCTGTTTTTT	CASSATGINTGELFF	.	TRBV19	TRBJ2-2	.
TGTGCCAGCAGCCAGGGGCAGGACACGAACACCGGGGAGCTGTTTTTT	CASSQGQDTNTGELFF	.	TRBV14	TRBJ2-2	.
TGTGCCAGCAGCCAAGATCTGGGAGCGTCAGGCGAGCAGTACTTC	CASSQDLGASGEQYF	.	TRBV4-2	TRBJ2-7	.
TGTGCTAGCAGCTTGGGGGGACCCTCCACAGATACGCAGTATTTT	CASSLGGPSTDTQYF	.	TRBV7-7	TRBJ2-3	.
TGCGCCAGCAGATCTCAGGTTTACACCGGGGAGCTGTTTTTT	CASRSQVYTGELFF	.	TRBV10-1	TRBJ2-2	.
TGTGCCAGCAGTTTATGGCTTACAGGGGCCCCCTACGAGCAGTACTTC	CASSLWLTGAPYEQYF	TRBD1	TRBV27	TRBJ2-7	.
TGTGCCACCAGCAGAATCCGACAGGGCACGGCATACGAGCAGTACTTC	CATSRIRQGTAYEQYF	TRBD1	TRBV15	TRBJ2-7	.